These 17 T cell receptor beta chains were sequenced from one sample in a study of Ad26.COV2.S vaccination and SARS-CoV-2 variants. Treatment of the sample: about 20 received Ad26.COV2.S at low or high dose, single or two shots; several received placebo; per-sample allocation not given. Sample collection was performed on day 63 after the first vaccine or placebo injection. This table comes from immunoSEQ multiplex PCR, and its TCRdb copy is limited to in-frame clones, with some not included. The sample lists more than 400,000 clones, about nine tenths occurring once. This specimen consisted of peripheral blood, obtained in a trial of Ad26.COV2.S vaccine versus placebo. These receptors all come from a person aged 18-60 years who received the Ad26.COV2.S COVID-19 vaccine or a placebo.

The V and J genes are TRBV5-8 and TRBJ2-7, with 12 bases identical to TRBD2. This CDR3 has 15 amino acids. The junction had 3 bases not matched to a gene; V was cut back by 4 bases and J by 1 base. Germline-derived CDR1 and CDR2 are SGHTS and YDEGEE. The CDR3 protein is CASSKLAGGSYEQYF. As DNA, the CDR3 is TGTGCCAGCAGCAAACTAGCGGGAGGATCCTACGAGCAGTACTTC.

This chain joins TRBV19 and TRBJ2-3; D assignment may be TRBD1 or TRBD2 (5 bases each). Germline CDR1 LNHDA, CDR2 SQIVND (reference sequence). This CDR3 comprises 16 residues. Trimming cost V 5 bases and J 6 bases, with 21 bases left between them. Here the CDR3 DNA reads TGTGCCAGTAGTGCCCCTCCGGGGCGGTTGATGGATACGCAGTATTTT. Its protein product is CASSAPPGRLMDTQYF.

J is TRBJ1-2 and V is TRBV28; tentative D call: TRBD1 (5 bases). Looked up from germline, CDR1 is MDHEN and CDR2 is SYDVKM. The ends were cut back, 5 bases at V and 7 bases at J, with 14 bases in the middle. This CDR3 is 13 amino acids long. CDR3 sequence (DNA): TGTGCCAGCAGTCCGACTTCAGGGACTGGCTACACCTTC. Amino acids: CASSPTSGTGYTF.

The genes are TRBV29-1 and TRBJ1-5, with a possible D match to TRBD1 (6 bases). Trimming removed 5 bases at V and 7 bases at J, with 15 bases between. The CDR3 is made up of 13 amino acids. The germline V gene encodes CDR1 SQVTM and CDR2 ANQGSEA. CDR3 in DNA: TGCAGCGTTACTACAGGGAGGGGGCAGCCCCAGCATTTT. Translated: CSVTTGRGQPQHF.

The chain couples TRBV18 to TRBJ1-5; maybe TRBD1 (5 bases). CDR3 length: 14 amino acids. Germline-derived CDR1 and CDR2 are KGHSH and LQKENI. Trimming cost V 11 bases and J 0 bases, with 14 bases left between them. The CDR3 loop reads CAATGGGSNQPQHF. DNA of the CDR3: TGTGCCGCAACCGGGGGAGGTAGCAATCAGCCCCAGCATTTT.

This chain connects TRBV19 to TRBJ2-3; 7 positions match TRBD1. Unmatched junction bases numbered 6, after V lost 1 base and J lost 5 bases. The germline V gene encodes CDR1 LNHDA and CDR2 SQIVND (reference sequence). This CDR3 has 15 amino acids. CDR3 sequence reads: CASSIADRVRDTQYF. As DNA, the CDR3 is TGTGCCAGTAGTATAGCCGACAGGGTCCGAGATACGCAGTATTTT.

V gene TRBV29-1 combines with J gene TRBJ2-6; 12 bases match TRBD2. Germline-derived CDR1 and CDR2 are SQVTM and ANQGSEA. The CDR3 sequence is 18 residues long. J was trimmed by 1 base and V by 6 bases; bases with no gene match: 10. The CDR3 region is CSVAGTSGQRSGANVLTF. CDR3 nucleotides: TGCAGCGTCGCCGGGACTAGCGGGCAGCGATCTGGGGCCAACGTCCTGACTTTC.

This clone came up once. The CDR3 DNA reads TGTGCCAGCACCCTAGCGGGAGGGCCCCAGGGAGAGACCCAGTACTTC. It yields the protein CASTLAGGPQGETQYF. The chain employs TRBV25-1 and TRBJ2-5; 12 positions match TRBD2. The CDR3 has 16 amino acids. V lost 7 bases and J lost 4; bases outside the gene matches: 10. Germline CDR1 reads MGHDK; CDR2 reads SYGVNS.

V gene TRBV18 combines with J gene TRBJ2-6; unclear D gene. The CDR3 consists of 18 residues. V was pared by 2 bases and J by 2 bases, with 16 bases between. Germline CDR1 reads KGHSH; CDR2 reads LQKENI. The CDR3 is CASSPISAQGTGANVLTF. The CDR3 nucleotides read TGTGCCAGCTCACCAATATCGGCACAAGGGACTGGGGCCAACGTCCTGACTTTC.

The V call is TRBV5-4, the J call TRBJ2-1; TRBD1 might be the D (6 bases). Germline assignment: CDR1 SGHNT and CDR2 YYREEE (reference sequence). V was cut by 0 bases and J by 3 bases, with 10 bases left in between. The CDR3 loop spans 15 amino acids. The CDR3 reads CASSLGDRYYNEQFF. The CDR3 DNA sequence: TGTGCCAGCAGCTTGGGAGACAGGTACTACAATGAGCAGTTCTTC.

The rearrangement links TRBV11-2 to TRBJ2-3; 8 bases match TRBD2. The CDR3 runs 14 residues. J was trimmed by 4 bases and V by 1 base; bases with no gene match: 1. CDR1 and CDR2 (germline): SGHAT, FQNNGV. The CDR3 DNA follows: TGTGCCAGCAGCTTAGGGCGGGGGGCAGATACGCAGTATTTT. Translation: CASSLGRGADTQYF.

This sequence joins TRBV6-2 or TRBV6-3 and TRBJ1-2; D is unclear. V lost 0 bases to trimming and J lost 0 bases, with 8 bases between them. Germline V gene data show CDR1 as MNHEY and CDR2 as SVGEGT. The length of the CDR3 is 15 residues. CDR3 in DNA: TGTGCCAGCAGTTACTCACGGGGAACTAACTATGGCTACACCTTC. Amino acids: CASSYSRGTNYGYTF.

The chain combines TRBV5-6 with TRBJ1-2; 8 bases are shared with TRBD1. The CDR3 is 18 residues long. V lost 0 bases, J lost 1 base, and 11 bases stayed unmatched. Germline values: CDR1 SGHDT, CDR2 YYEEEE. The CDR3 region has the DNA TGTGCCAGCAGCTTGGCCAAGGGACAGGTCCCGTTTAACTATGGCTACACCTTC. Translating it yields CASSLAKGQVPFNYGYTF.

The V call is TRBV27, the J call TRBJ2-1; 13 positions agree with TRBD2. The V and J ends lost 5 bases and 1 base, in that order; junction bases with no gene match: 11. The CDR3 consists of 19 residues. The germline V gene encodes CDR1 MNHEY and CDR2 SMNVEV (reference sequence). CDR3 region: CASSNRGTSGVRSYNEQFF. Written as DNA, the CDR3 is TGTGCCAGCAGTAACCGAGGGACTAGCGGGGTTAGGTCCTACAATGAGCAGTTCTTC.

The CDR3 here is CASSWGGYAEQFF. CDR3 coding DNA: TGTGCCAGTAGTTGGGGTGGGTATGCTGAGCAGTTCTTC. The chain recombines TRBV19 with TRBJ2-1; D gene ambiguous. The CDR3 has 13 residues. The V gene's germline CDR1 is LNHDA and CDR2 SQIVND (reference sequence). The V end lost 5 bases, the J end lost 9 bases, and 14 bases lay between the germline ends.

The rearrangement links TRBV12-3 or TRBV12-4 to TRBJ1-1; D not resolved. V was pared by 5 bases and J by 6 bases, with 13 bases between. The CDR3 contains 13 residues. The CDR3 nucleotides are TGTGCCAGCAGTCCGCAAGTGTTGGCTGAAGCTTTCTTT. Amino acids: CASSPQVLAEAFF.

The CDR3 region has the DNA TGTGCCACCGGCAGGGGGCGGAATGAGCAGTTCTTC. This sequence encodes CATGRGRNEQFF. The rearrangement uses TRBV24-1 and TRBJ2-1, with 8 bases that match TRBD1. In germline, CDR1 is KGHDR, CDR2 SFDVKD. The CDR3 totals 12 residues. The V segment lost 9 bases and the J segment 7 bases; nucleotides outside the gene matches: 4.